Presented here are 30 T cell receptor beta chains from one specimen sequenced in a study of blood T cell repertoires in COVID-19. Only in-frame clones appear in the TCRdb table, and some are missing; sequencing was by immunoSEQ multiplex PCR. The data contain fewer than 300,000 clones, roughly 84% of them singletons. The sample consisted of peripheral blood. The receptors were gathered from an older person with COVID-19, enrolled during active disease.

This clone has a handful of counts. The rearrangement links TRBV6-5 to TRBJ2-1; perhaps TRBD1 as D (6 bases). V lost 4 bases, J lost 6 bases, and 16 bases lay in between. The germline CDR1 and CDR2 sequences are MNHEY and SVGAGI. CDR3 size: 15 residues. The CDR3 region has the DNA TGTGCCAGCAGTTCCACCCTACAGGGTGGCAATGAGCAGTTCTTC. Residues: CASSSTLQGGNEQFF.

The CDR3 sequence: CASSQRSANEKLFF. CDR3 DNA: TGTGCCAGCAGCCAGAGGTCGGCTAATGAAAAACTGTTTTTT. V and J are TRBV6-5 and TRBJ1-4; D is undetermined. Germline values: CDR1 MNHEY, CDR2 SVGAGI. This CDR3 spans 14 amino acids. The V gene lost 6 bases and the J gene lost 3 bases, with 11 bases spanning the gap.

The chain joins TRBV24-1 to TRBJ2-7; D not certain. Germline V gene sequence: CDR1 KGHDR, CDR2 SFDVKD. V was trimmed by 3 bases and J by 7 bases, leaving 9 bases between them. The CDR3 is 12 residues long. The CDR3 loop is CATSDPGSEQYF. DNA for the CDR3: TGTGCCACCAGTGATCCAGGCAGTGAGCAGTACTTC.

The V gene is TRBV5-1, the J gene TRBJ2-1, with a weak D call TRBD1 (6 bases). The V gene's germline CDR1 is SGHRS and CDR2 YFSETQ. Trimming cost V 0 bases and J 6 bases, with 10 bases left between them. The CDR3 is 14 amino acids. In DNA form, the CDR3 reads TGCGCCAGCAGCTTGGGACAGGTTGCCAATGAGCAGTTCTTC. Residues: CASSLGQVANEQFF.

This CDR3 reads CASSITTTGGGSIQYF. In DNA, the CDR3 is TGTGCCAGTAGTATAACGACGACAGGGGGCGGAAGCATTCAGTACTTC. The chain couples TRBV19 to TRBJ2-4, with 10 bases fitting TRBD1. Per the germline V gene, CDR1 is LNHDA and CDR2 is SQIVND (reference sequence). CDR3 length: 16 amino acids. With 2 bases clipped from V and 9 bases from J, the junction kept 10 bases outside the gene matches. The full variable domain, with the rest looked up from reference TRBV19 and TRBJ2-4, is DGGITQSPKYLFRKEGQNVTLSCEQNLNHDAMYWYRQDPGQGLRLIYYSQIVNDFQKGDIAEGYSVSREKKESFPLTVTSAQKNPTAFYLCASSITTTGGGSIQYFGAGTRLSVL.

The J gene is TRBJ2-2, the V gene TRBV3-1 (or the pseudogene TRBV3-2); possible D gene TRBD1, 6 bases. This CDR3 is built from 16 residues. Germline assignment: CDR1 LGHDT and CDR2 YNNKEL (reference sequence). V dropped 1 base and J dropped 0 bases, with 9 bases sitting between them. This chain's CDR3 is CASSQVWTANTGELFF. CDR3 bases: TGTGCCAGCAGCCAAGTTTGGACAGCGAACACCGGGGAGCTGTTTTTT.

This clone has only a few counts. This chain connects TRBV12-3 or TRBV12-4 to TRBJ2-5; the D gene is possibly TRBD1 (6 bases). The CDR3 runs to 13 residues. Trimming shortened V by 8 bases and J by 5 bases, and 15 bases separated the two germline ends. The CDR3 coding sequence is TGTGCCAGCGAGATAAGGGGGATGGAGACCCAGTACTTC. Amino acids: CASEIRGMETQYF.

This rearrangement joins TRBV5-8 to TRBJ1-3, with D uncertain. The CDR3 has 14 amino acids. The germline gives CDR1 SGHTS, CDR2 YDEGEE. V was shortened by 2 bases and J by 0 bases, with 6 bases between the two germline ends. In DNA, the CDR3 is TGTGCCAGCAGCTTCGGACTCTCTGGAAACACCATATATTTT. It encodes CASSFGLSGNTIYF.

This clone was counted only a few times. V usage is TRBV6-5 and J usage is TRBJ1-1, with TRBD1 as a possible D gene (6 bases). This CDR3 has 14 amino acids. V shed 5 bases and J shed 1 base, with 11 bases lying between them. The germline gives CDR1 MNHEY, CDR2 SVGAGI. The DNA for the CDR3 is TGTGCCAGCAGTAGGGACAAGCGGAACACTGAAGCTTTCTTT. Translating gives CASSRDKRNTEAFF.

This clone was detected only once. The chain couples TRBV5-1 to TRBJ2-3; 14 nucleotides agree with TRBD2. V gave up 3 bases and J gave up 6 bases; unmatched junction bases: 3. CDR3 size: 15 residues. Germline values: CDR1 SGHRS, CDR2 YFSETQ. CDR3 in DNA: TGCGCCAGCAGCTCCTGGACTAGCGGGGGGGATACGCAGTATTTT. This encodes CASSSWTSGGDTQYF.

The CDR3 loop is CASSLKSGGVKNEQFF. The CDR3 DNA sequence: TGTGCCAGCAGTTTAAAGAGCGGGGGGGTAAAAAATGAGCAGTTCTTC. The chain has TRBV28 and TRBJ2-1; TRBD2 matches at 10 bases. The CDR3 runs to 16 residues. Germline V gene lookup returns CDR1 MDHEN and CDR2 SYDVKM. With V trimmed by 2 bases and J by 7 bases, 8 bases remained unmatched. The whole variable domain, remainder taken from reference TRBV28 and TRBJ2-1, is DVKVTQSSRYLVKRTGEKVFLECVQDMDHENMFWYRQDPGLGLRLIYFSYDVKMKEKGDIPEGYSVSREKKERFSLILESASTNQTSMYLCASSLKSGGVKNEQFFGPGTRLTVL.

The J gene is TRBJ1-5, the V gene TRBV6-5; D is unresolved. Germline V gene data show CDR1 as MNHEY and CDR2 as SVGAGI. This CDR3 contains 16 residues. Trimming cost V 0 bases and J 1 base, with 10 bases left between them. The CDR3 DNA follows: TGTGCCAGCAGTTACTCCAGCGGGTTCAGCAATCAGCCCCAGCATTTT. Its protein is CASSYSSGFSNQPQHF.

The chain combines TRBV5-1 with TRBJ2-7, with TRBD1 identical over 9 bases. There are 15 residues in the CDR3. CDR1 SGHRS and CDR2 YFSETQ come from the germline V gene. V was clipped by 0 bases and J by 5 bases; unmatched bases: 6. The CDR3 loop reads CASSLEGQGIDEQYF. CDR3 DNA sequence: TGCGCCAGCAGCTTGGAGGGACAGGGTATCGACGAGCAGTACTTC.

The chain combines TRBV7-2 with TRBJ1-3, with D tentatively TRBD1 (6 bases). The CDR3 has 19 amino acids. Trimming removed 2 bases from V and 0 bases from J, with 20 bases in between. Germline V gene lookup returns CDR1 SGHTA and CDR2 FQGNSA. CDR3 region: CASSLLGHRFGFSGNTIYF. DNA of the CDR3: TGTGCCAGCAGCTTATTGGGACACAGGTTTGGGTTCTCTGGAAACACCATATATTTT. Complete variable domain (other parts from reference TRBV7-2 and TRBJ1-3): GAGVSQSPSNKVTEKGKDVELRCDPISGHTALYWYRQSLGQGLEFLIYFQGNSAPDKSGLPSDRFSAERTGGSVSTLTIQRTQQEDSAVYLCASSLLGHRFGFSGNTIYFGEGSWLTVV.

The genes are TRBV28 and TRBJ1-2; D perhaps matches TRBD1 (6 bases). Germline V gene lookup returns CDR1 MDHEN and CDR2 SYDVKM. The CDR3 sequence is 15 residues long. The V end was cut by 6 bases, the J end by 3 bases, with 17 bases between. This chain's CDR3 is CASRLPSGTYYGYTF. DNA for the CDR3: TGTGCCAGCAGGCTCCCATCCGGGACATACTATGGCTACACCTTC.

This clone was counted a single time. The V and J genes are TRBV2 and TRBJ2-2, with a tentative D call TRBD2 (5 bases). V was clipped by 6 bases and J by 2 bases, with 16 bases between them. The CDR3 length is 16 residues. Looked up from germline, CDR1 is SNHLY and CDR2 is FYNNEI. The CDR3 loop reads CASRASGTLNTGELFF. The CDR3 DNA reads as TGTGCCAGCAGGGCTTCGGGAACGCTTAACACCGGGGAGCTGTTTTTT.

This chain uses TRBV5-1 with TRBJ2-7; 8 bases fit TRBD2. Germline-derived CDR1 and CDR2 are SGHRS and YFSETQ. CDR3 size: 15 residues. The trim removed 4 bases at V and 3 bases at J, leaving 9 bases unmatched. In nucleotides, the CDR3 is TGCGCCAGCAGCAATTTGGCCGGGACTAGCTACGAGCAGTACTTC. It codes for CASSNLAGTSYEQYF.

The CDR3 region has the DNA TGTGCCAGAAGCTTACAGGGGAGATATAGCAATCAGCCCCAGCATTTT. Translating gives CARSLQGRYSNQPQHF. This sequence joins TRBV5-3 and TRBJ1-5, with 7 bases aligning to TRBD1. TRBV5-3 is an ORF; its function is uncertain. This CDR3 is built from 16 residues. Unmatched junction bases numbered 5, after V lost 2 bases and J lost 0 bases.

This sequence joins TRBV18 and TRBJ1-2; D perhaps matches TRBD1 (5 bases). V was pared by 2 bases and J by 2 bases, with 6 bases between. The CDR3 is 13 amino acids. Germline lookup yields CDR1 KGHSH and CDR2 LQKENI. The CDR3 loop reads CASSPSGNYGYTF. Here the CDR3 DNA reads TGTGCCAGCTCACCATCAGGGAACTATGGCTACACCTTC.

The V call is TRBV29-1, the J call TRBJ2-1, with D hard to call. Per the germline V gene, CDR1 is SQVTM and CDR2 is ANQGSEA. The CDR3 is 12 amino acids. V was pared by 7 bases and J by 0 bases, with 7 bases between. The CDR3: CSGGYSYNEQFF. The CDR3 nucleotides read TGCAGCGGGGGTTACTCCTACAATGAGCAGTTCTTC.

A single count supports this clone. This chain connects TRBV19 to TRBJ1-1; no definite D call. The CDR3 runs 13 residues. The germline V gene has CDR1 LNHDA and CDR2 SQIVND (reference sequence). The V and J ends lost 5 bases and 4 bases respectively, with 11 bases between them. CDR3 sequence reads: CASSLGEGTEAFF. Written as DNA, the CDR3 is TGTGCCAGTAGTTTGGGTGAGGGCACTGAAGCTTTCTTT.

The rearrangement joins TRBV6-6 to TRBJ2-5; 11 nucleotides match TRBD2. CDR3 length equals 13 residues. Germline V gene lookup returns CDR1 MNHNY and CDR2 SVGAGI (reference sequence). V shed 4 bases, J shed 13 bases, and the junction held 8 bases outside the gene matches. In nucleotides, the CDR3 is TGTGCCAGCAGTTCGCCTAGCGGGGGGCCGGGGTACTTC. Translating gives CASSSPSGGPGYF.

The V gene is TRBV9, the J gene TRBJ1-6, with 7 bases lining up with TRBD1. Per germline, CDR1 SGDLS and CDR2 YYNGEE. The CDR3 is made up of 14 amino acids. The trim removed 2 bases at V and 5 bases at J, leaving 1 base unmatched. In nucleotides, the CDR3 is TGTGCCAGCAGCGTTGGGACAGATAATTCACCCCTCCACTTT. It specifies CASSVGTDNSPLHF.

The CDR3 DNA sequence: TGTGCCAGTAAATCCGGACAATCCGGCTCTGGGGCCAACGTCCTGACTTTC. Its protein product is CASKSGQSGSGANVLTF. This rearrangement joins TRBV19 to TRBJ2-6; a possible D gene is TRBD1 (5 bases). Germline V CDR1 and CDR2: LNHDA, SQIVND (reference sequence). CDR3 size: 17 residues. Trimming removed 7 bases at V and 0 bases at J, with 16 bases between.

This chain uses TRBV7-3 with TRBJ2-3; D is possibly TRBD2 (6 bases). CDR1 is SGHTA, CDR2 FQGTGA, per germline. There are 14 residues in the CDR3. V lost 6 bases and J lost 4, with 14 bases in between. CDR3 sequence: CASRRGSGADTQYF. The CDR3 DNA reads TGTGCCAGCAGGCGGGGCTCGGGAGCAGATACGCAGTATTTT.

The chain has TRBV5-1 and TRBJ2-7; a possible D gene is TRBD2 (5 bases). CDR1 is SGHRS, CDR2 YFSETQ, per germline. CDR3 length equals 13 residues. V was trimmed by 2 bases and J by 5 bases, leaving 11 bases between them. The CDR3: CASSLGIGNEQYF. The CDR3 coding sequence is TGCGCCAGCAGCTTAGGGATCGGGAACGAGCAGTACTTC.

There are a few counts of this clone. V usage is TRBV28 and J usage is TRBJ2-1; D is unclear. CDR1 and CDR2 from the germline V gene are MDHEN and SYDVKM. The CDR3 has 10 amino acids. V gave up 10 bases and J gave up 8 bases, with 9 bases separating them. The CDR3 spells CATTRYEQFF. In DNA, the CDR3 is TGTGCCACCACTCGATATGAGCAGTTCTTC.

The V and J genes are TRBV5-1 and TRBJ1-5; D is undetermined. The V gene's germline CDR1 is SGHRS and CDR2 YFSETQ. The CDR3 sequence is 15 residues long. V was trimmed by 3 bases and J by 6 bases, leaving 16 bases between them. The DNA for the CDR3 is TGCGCCAGCAGCTCCACATCGGGTTCGGGTCAGCCCCAGCATTTT. Its protein product is CASSSTSGSGQPQHF.

This chain uses TRBV2 with TRBJ1-1; D possibly corresponds to TRBD1 (5 bases). Germline CDR1 and CDR2: SNHLY and FYNNEI. This CDR3 has 14 residues. The V gene lost 7 bases and the J gene lost 5 bases, with 17 bases spanning the gap. This chain's CDR3 is CASTPGRGWTEAFF. In DNA, the CDR3 is TGTGCCAGCACCCCCGGGAGGGGTTGGACTGAAGCTTTCTTT.

This chain joins TRBV7-9 and TRBJ2-1; TRBD2 matches at 15 bases. Germline trimming cut 4 bases from V and 0 bases from J; bases unmatched to any gene: 4. Germline V gives CDR1 SEHNR, CDR2 FQNEAQ (reference sequence). CDR3 size: 18 residues. The CDR3 DNA reads as TGTGCCAGCAGCTCGATGGGACTAGCGGGGGGCTCCTACAATGAGCAGTTCTTC. Amino acids: CASSSMGLAGGSYNEQFF. The complete variable domain, with remaining parts taken from reference TRBV7-9 and TRBJ2-1, reads DTGVSQNPRHKITKRGQNVTFRCDPISEHNRLYWYRQTLGQGPEFLTYFQNEAQLEKSRLLSDRFSAERPKGSFSTLEIQRTEQGDSAMYLCASSSMGLAGGSYNEQFFGPGTRLTVL.